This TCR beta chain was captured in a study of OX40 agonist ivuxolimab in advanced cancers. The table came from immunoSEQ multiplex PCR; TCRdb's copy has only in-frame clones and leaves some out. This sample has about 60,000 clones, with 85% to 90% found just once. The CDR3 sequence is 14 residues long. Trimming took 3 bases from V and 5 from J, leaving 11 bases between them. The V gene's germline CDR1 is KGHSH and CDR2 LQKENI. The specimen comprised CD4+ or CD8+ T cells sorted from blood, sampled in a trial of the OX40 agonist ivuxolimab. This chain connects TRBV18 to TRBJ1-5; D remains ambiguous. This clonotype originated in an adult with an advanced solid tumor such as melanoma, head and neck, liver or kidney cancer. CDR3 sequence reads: CASSPSEGYQPQHF. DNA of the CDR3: TGTGCCAGCTCACCCTCCGAGGGTTATCAGCCCCAGCATTTT.